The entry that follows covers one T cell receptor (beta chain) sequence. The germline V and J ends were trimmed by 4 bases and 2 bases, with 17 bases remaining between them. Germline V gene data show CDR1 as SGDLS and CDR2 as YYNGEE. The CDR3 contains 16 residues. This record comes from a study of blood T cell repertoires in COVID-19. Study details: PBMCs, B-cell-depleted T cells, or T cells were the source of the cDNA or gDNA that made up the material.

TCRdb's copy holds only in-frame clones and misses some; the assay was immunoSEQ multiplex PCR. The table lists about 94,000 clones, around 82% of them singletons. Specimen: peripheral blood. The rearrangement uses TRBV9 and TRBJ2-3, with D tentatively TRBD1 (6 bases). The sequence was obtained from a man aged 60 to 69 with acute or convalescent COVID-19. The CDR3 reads CASSPRGRGYTDTQYF. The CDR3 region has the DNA TGTGCCAGCAGCCCCCGCGGCAGGGGATACACAGATACGCAGTATTTT.